A single sample is the source of the 26 T cell receptor beta chains below, sequenced in a study of OX40 agonist ivuxolimab in advanced cancers. This table comes from immunoSEQ multiplex PCR, and its TCRdb copy is limited to in-frame clones, with some not included. The sample consists of tens of thousands of clones, just over 85% of them appearing once. The source was CD4+ or CD8+ T cells sorted from blood, collected in a trial of the OX40 agonist ivuxolimab. These receptors came from an adult with an advanced solid tumor such as melanoma, head and neck, liver or kidney cancer.

The table lists this clone with a count of one. The chain links TRBV19 to TRBJ2-5; a possible D gene is TRBD2 (6 bases). Germline V gene sequence: CDR1 LNHDA, CDR2 SQIVND (reference sequence). The CDR3 consists of 14 residues. Trimming shortened V by 5 bases and J by 5 bases, and 15 bases separated the two germline ends. The CDR3 DNA sequence: TGTGCCAGTAGTTCCCCCGGGAGTCAGGAGACCCAGTACTTC. It translates to CASSSPGSQETQYF.

This chain joins TRBV15 and TRBJ1-1; 7 nucleotides line up with TRBD1. The CDR3 runs to 14 residues. The V gene end was trimmed by 6 bases and the J gene end by 5 bases; junction bases not matched to a gene: 9. Germline V gene lookup returns CDR1 LNHNV and CDR2 YYDKDF (reference sequence). The CDR3 spells CATSPGGVGTEAFF. CDR3 in DNA: TGTGCCACCAGTCCAGGGGGGGTGGGGACTGAAGCTTTCTTT.

This clone was counted a single time. CDR3 amino acids: CASSPDRISNQPQHF. The CDR3 coding sequence is TGTGCCAGCTCACCGGACAGAATAAGCAATCAGCCCCAGCATTTT. The chain has TRBV18 and TRBJ1-5; possible D gene TRBD1, 6 bases. The CDR3 runs to 15 residues. V lost 3 bases to trimming and J lost 1 base, with 10 bases between them. CDR1 is KGHSH, CDR2 LQKENI, per germline. Together with reference TRBV18 and TRBJ1-5, the CDR3 gives the full variable domain: NAGVMQNPRHLVRRRGQEARLRCSPMKGHSHVYWYRQLPEEGLKFMVYLQKENIIDESGMPKERFSAEFPKEGPSILRIQQVVRGDSAAYFCASSPDRISNQPQHFGDGTRLSIL.

This chain connects TRBV5-4 to TRBJ2-1, with 7 bases aligning to TRBD1. V lost 0 bases and J lost 7; bases outside the gene matches: 4. The CDR3 runs to 14 residues. Germline CDR1 reads SGHNT; CDR2 reads YYREEE (reference sequence). Here the CDR3 reads CASSLGDRKNEQFF. In DNA form, the CDR3 reads TGTGCCAGCAGCTTGGGGGACAGAAAAAATGAGCAGTTCTTC.

V is TRBV27 and J is TRBJ1-5; D is unclear. V was cut by 6 bases and J by 3 bases, with 15 bases left in between. CDR3 length equals 15 residues. Per the germline V gene, CDR1 is MNHEY and CDR2 is SMNVEV (reference sequence). CDR3 amino acids: CASRDRNTDNQPQHF. The CDR3, as DNA: TGTGCCAGCAGAGATAGGAACACAGACAATCAGCCCCAGCATTTT.

The V gene is TRBV2, the J gene TRBJ1-5, with a weak D call TRBD1 (5 bases). This CDR3 is 14 amino acids long. V was clipped by 7 bases and J by 0 bases, with 10 bases between them. Germline V gene data show CDR1 as SNHLY and CDR2 as FYNNEI. The CDR3 spells CASKRQYSNQPQHF. CDR3 bases: TGTGCCAGCAAAAGACAGTATAGCAATCAGCCCCAGCATTTT. The whole variable domain, remainder taken from reference TRBV2 and TRBJ1-5, is EPEVTQTPSHQVTQMGQEVILRCVPISNHLYFYWYRQILGQKVEFLVSFYNNEISEKSEIFDDQFSVERPDGSNFTLKIRSTKLEDSAMYFCASKRQYSNQPQHFGDGTRLSIL.

This sequence joins TRBV2 and TRBJ1-4; possibly TRBD1 for D (5 bases). With 1 base removed from V and 7 bases from J, the gap between germline ends came to 13 bases. The germline gives CDR1 SNHLY, CDR2 FYNNEI. This CDR3 contains 15 residues. This CDR3 is CASSEGGVRGEKLFF. The CDR3 DNA sequence: TGTGCCAGCAGTGAAGGGGGGGTACGCGGTGAAAAACTGTTTTTT.

The rearrangement uses TRBV23-1 and TRBJ1-1; D might be TRBD1 (6 bases). TRBV23-1 is an ORF for which the function is uncertain. V lost 2 bases and J lost 4, with 8 bases in between. The CDR3 runs to 13 residues. The CDR3 DNA is TGCGCCAGCAGTCAAGCCAGGGGCACTGAAGCTTTCTTT. Translated, it gives CASSQARGTEAFF.

V is TRBV7-2 and J is TRBJ2-2, with D possibly being TRBD1 (5 bases). This CDR3 has 17 residues. Trimming cost V 4 bases and J 1 base, with 16 bases left between them. Per the germline V gene, CDR1 is SGHTA and CDR2 is FQGNSA. DNA for the CDR3: TGTGCCAGCAGCTCCTTAGGGTCCCAGGGGAACACCGGGGAGCTGTTTTTT. Translating it yields CASSSLGSQGNTGELFF.

The chain is built from TRBV11-3 and TRBJ2-5, with 9 bases identical to TRBD1. Germline trimming cut 4 bases from V and 3 bases from J; bases unmatched to any gene: 6. CDR3 length equals 15 residues. Germline loops: CDR1 SGHNT, CDR2 YENEEA. The CDR3 DNA reads TGTGCCAGCAGCTCACGAAGGACAGGGGAAGAGACCCAGTACTTC. It encodes CASSSRRTGEETQYF.

V is TRBV7-9 and J is TRBJ2-5; D perhaps matches TRBD2 (7 bases). Germline CDR1 is SEHNR and CDR2 is FQNEAQ (reference sequence). Trimming took off 8 bases at V and 4 bases at J, with 14 bases between the two ends. The CDR3 extends over 13 amino acids. DNA for the CDR3: TGTGCCAGCGCAAGGGGAGGGGGAGAGACCCAGTACTTC. Its translation is CASARGGGETQYF.

CDR3 amino acids: CASSPTGPYEQYF. For the CDR3, the DNA is TGTGCCAGCAGCCCCACAGGGCCCTACGAGCAGTACTTC. The chain carries TRBV27 and TRBJ2-7; weak D call: TRBD1 (6 bases). Germline V gives CDR1 MNHEY, CDR2 SMNVEV (reference sequence). The CDR3 covers 13 residues. The V end lost 6 bases, the J end lost 2 bases, and 11 bases lay between the germline ends.

The V call is TRBV29-1, the J call TRBJ1-1; maybe TRBD1 (5 bases). There are 13 residues in the CDR3. CDR1 is SQVTM, CDR2 ANQGSEA, per germline. The V end was cut by 4 bases, the J end by 1 base, with 10 bases between. DNA for the CDR3: TGCAGCGTTGGGCCCAGGGCGAACACTGAAGCTTTCTTT. Its translation is CSVGPRANTEAFF. The full variable domain, in which reference TRBV29-1 and TRBJ1-1 provide the parts outside the CDR3, is SAVISQKPSRDICQRGTSLTIQCQVDSQVTMMFWYRQQPGQSLTLIATANQGSEATYESGFVIDKFPISRPNLTFSTLTVSNMSPEDSSIYLCSVGPRANTEAFFGQGTRLTVV.

This clone has only a few counts. The gene calls are TRBV30 and TRBJ2-6, with D unclear. V gave up 4 bases and J gave up 0 bases, with 4 bases separating them. This CDR3 contains 13 residues. Germline V CDR1 and CDR2: GTSNPN, SVGIG (reference sequence). CDR3 sequence reads: CAWTFSGANVLTF. CDR3 coding DNA: TGTGCCTGGACCTTCTCTGGGGCCAACGTCCTGACTTTC.

The chain links TRBV9 to TRBJ2-1; 8 positions agree with TRBD2. CDR3 size: 16 residues. CDR1 and CDR2 (germline): SGDLS, YYNGEE. Germline trimming cut 2 bases from V and 1 base from J; bases unmatched to any gene: 5. The CDR3 DNA follows: TGTGCCAGCAGCGTCCTCTTAGCGGGATCCTACAATGAGCAGTTCTTC. This codes for CASSVLLAGSYNEQFF. Full variable domain (rest looked up from reference TRBV9 and TRBJ2-1): DSGVTQTPKHLITATGQRVTLRCSPRSGDLSVYWYQQSLDQGLQFLIQYYNGEERAKGNILERFSAQQFPDLHSELNLSSLELGDSALYFCASSVLLAGSYNEQFFGPGTRLTVL.

The V and J genes are TRBV27 and TRBJ2-2; the D gene is possibly TRBD2 (5 bases). This CDR3 region has 15 residues. V was cut by 6 bases and J by 4 bases, with 15 bases left in between. The germline gives CDR1 MNHEY, CDR2 SMNVEV (reference sequence). The CDR3 sequence: CASSSRGRGTGELFF. The CDR3 region has the DNA TGTGCCAGCAGCTCCCGCGGCCGGGGCACCGGGGAGCTGTTTTTT.

As concerns this clone: Other DNA sequences of this sample code for an identical CDR3. The gene calls are TRBV9 and TRBJ2-3; unclear D gene. The CDR3 sequence is 12 residues long. V gave up 0 bases and J gave up 5 bases, with 4 bases separating them. Germline CDR1 SGDLS, CDR2 YYNGEE. The CDR3 sequence: CASSVVGDTQYF. The CDR3 DNA sequence: TGTGCCAGCAGCGTAGTGGGAGATACGCAGTATTTT.

V usage is TRBV7-2 and J usage is TRBJ2-5, with no clear D. V was clipped by 2 bases and J by 5 bases, with 9 bases between them. This CDR3 is 13 amino acids long. Germline V gives CDR1 SGHTA, CDR2 FQGNSA. CDR3 amino acids: CASSLLGAETQYF. The CDR3 DNA is TGTGCCAGCAGCTTATTAGGTGCCGAGACCCAGTACTTC.

The chain combines TRBV6-5 with TRBJ1-1; 7 bases line up with TRBD1. Trimming at V came to 2 bases and at J to 4 bases, leaving 4 bases not matched to a gene. Germline CDR1 MNHEY, CDR2 SVGAGI. CDR3 length: 14 amino acids. For the CDR3, the DNA is TGTGCCAGCAGTTACGACAGGGAGTCCACTGAAGCTTTCTTT. This translates into CASSYDRESTEAFF.

V gene TRBV29-1 combines with J gene TRBJ2-1; D gene ambiguous. CDR1 and CDR2 from the germline V gene are SQVTM and ANQGSEA. Trimming stripped 5 bases from V and 7 bases from J, with 9 bases between. The CDR3 loop spans 11 amino acids. CDR3 in amino acids: CSVSLANEQFF. The CDR3 DNA reads TGCAGCGTTTCATTGGCAAATGAGCAGTTCTTC.

This chain links TRBV6-1 with TRBJ1-3; no clear D gene. This CDR3 is 12 amino acids long. Germline CDR1 MNHNS, CDR2 SASEGT. V was shortened by 5 bases and J by 4 bases, with 6 bases between the two germline ends. The CDR3: CASSYQGNTIYF. The CDR3, as DNA: TGTGCCAGCAGTTATCAGGGAAACACCATATATTTT.

This clone was counted once. The chain recombines TRBV29-1 with TRBJ1-3; 9 positions match TRBD1. Germline lookup yields CDR1 SQVTM and CDR2 ANQGSEA. Germline trimming cut 3 bases from V and 1 base from J; bases unmatched to any gene: 1. The CDR3 sequence is 14 residues long. CDR3 in amino acids: CSVEGTGSGNTIYF. DNA for the CDR3: TGCAGCGTTGAGGGGACAGGGTCTGGAAACACCATATATTTT.

This clone was recorded only once. The chain recombines TRBV7-2 with TRBJ1-5; a possible D gene is TRBD1 (6 bases). V was clipped by 6 bases and J by 5 bases, with 11 bases between them. The CDR3 is 13 residues long. Germline CDR1 reads SGHTA; CDR2 reads FQGNSA. Written as DNA, the CDR3 is TGTGCCAGCAGAAACAACAGGGATCAGCCCCAGCATTTT. It translates to CASRNNRDQPQHF.

The CDR3 sequence is CASSWARTGVPIPYEQYF. The CDR3 nucleotides read TGTGCCAGCAGCTGGGCCCGGACAGGGGTCCCTATTCCCTACGAGCAGTACTTC. The chain employs TRBV7-2 and TRBJ2-7, with 9 bases identical to TRBD1. The V gene's germline CDR1 is SGHTA and CDR2 FQGNSA. V lost 4 bases, J lost 2 bases, and 15 bases stayed unmatched. The CDR3 extends over 18 amino acids.

The chain has TRBV11-1 and TRBJ2-1; D is ambiguous. The CDR3 contains 11 residues. Germline assignment: CDR1 SGHAT and CDR2 FQDESV (reference sequence). V was clipped by 6 bases and J by 7 bases, with 7 bases between them. CDR3 sequence: CASRIVNEQFF. The CDR3 DNA reads as TGTGCCAGCAGGATTGTGAATGAGCAGTTCTTC.

There are a few counts of this clone. V gene TRBV19 combines with J gene TRBJ2-3, with 9 bases identical to TRBD2. This CDR3 is built from 15 residues. V shed 4 bases and J 2 bases; nucleotides not matched to a gene: 4. The germline V gene encodes CDR1 LNHDA and CDR2 SQIVND (reference sequence). CDR3 protein: CASSTLAGNTDTQYF. The CDR3 DNA follows: TGTGCCAGTAGTACCCTAGCGGGGAACACAGATACGCAGTATTTT.